The 3 T cell receptor beta chains given below trace back to one sample, sequenced in a study of T-cell memory formation after mild COVID-19. MiXCR, run by TCRdb on the 5' RACE reads, gives a single entry per CDR3 protein. The repertoire holds about 180,000 distinct CDR3 sequences, with roughly 20% as singletons. Sequenced: PBMCs or a T cell subset sorted from them (not recorded which). All receptors derive from a man aged 18 to 29 who had mild COVID-19 (a few samples of this study predate the infection). Cell type and time point are not known.

The chain combines TRBV11-2 with TRBJ2-1; D call uncertain. Germline V gene sequence: CDR1 SGHAT, CDR2 FQNNGV. Trimming shortened V by 4 bases and J by 8 bases, and 12 bases separated the two germline ends. The CDR3 is 13 amino acids. The CDR3 region is CASSSDRTDEQFF. For the CDR3, the DNA is TGTGCCAGCAGCTCAGACCGGACGGATGAGCAGTTCTTC.

The CDR3 sequence is CASSYLTGTGDSNYGYTF. The CDR3 nucleotides are TGTGCCAGCAGTTACTTAACCGGGACAGGAGATTCTAACTATGGCTACACCTTC. This chain connects TRBV6-5 to TRBJ1-2; TRBD1 aligns across 8 bases. Germline CDR1 is MNHEY and CDR2 is SVGAGI. The CDR3 is 18 residues long. Germline trimming cut 1 base from V and 0 bases from J; bases unmatched to any gene: 10.

This clonotype showed up just a few times. The chain has TRBV11-1 and TRBJ2-4, with D possibly matching TRBD1 (6 bases). Trimming removed 5 bases from V and 0 bases from J, with 11 bases in between. The CDR3 has 15 amino acids. Looked up from germline, CDR1 is SGHAT and CDR2 is FQDESV (reference sequence). DNA of the CDR3: TGTGCCAGCAGCCCCCGGACAGTAGCCAAAAACATTCAGTACTTC. Protein sequence: CASSPRTVAKNIQYF. The whole variable domain, remainder taken from reference TRBV11-1 and TRBJ2-4, is EAEVAQSPRYKITEKSQAVAFWCDPISGHATLYWYRQILGQGPELLVQFQDESVVDDSQLPKDRFSAERLKGVDSTLKIQPAELGDSAMYLCASSPRTVAKNIQYFGAGTRLSVL.